This T cell receptor beta chain was sequenced for a study of control samples from healthy donors and cancer patients. The repertoire was sequenced with immunoSEQ multiplex PCR; TCRdb's copy has only in-frame clones and lacks some. The sample shows about 86,000 clones, around 94% of them seen only once. The receptor comes from a woman aged 18-35 years in good health. The material sequenced was blood.

The CDR3 region is CASSVGVDYGYTF. The CDR3 nucleotides are TGTGCCAGCAGCGTAGGGGTCGACTATGGCTACACCTTC. The chain carries TRBV5-4 and TRBJ1-2, with D maybe TRBD1 (5 bases). The germline V and J ends were trimmed by 4 bases and 3 bases, with 10 bases remaining between them. The CDR3 extends over 13 amino acids. The germline V gene has CDR1 SGHNT and CDR2 YYREEE (reference sequence).